A single sample gave rise to the 25 T cell receptor beta chains below, sequenced in a study of T cell clonality in common variable immunodeficiency. TCRdb's table, derived via immunoSEQ multiplex PCR, lists solely in-frame clones and lacks some. The sample was found to contain 45,000 to 55,000 clones, and every one recurs. The sequencing input was peripheral blood mononuclear cells. Receptor source: a person aged 18 to 70 in good health.

The table lists this clone with many counts. The read terminates 3 residues before the CDR3 end, so the remaining end is supplied by the germline J gene. The chain links TRBV30 to TRBJ1-3, with D unresolved. Germline CDR1 and CDR2: GTSNPN and SVGIG (reference sequence). The CDR3 has 13 residues. Trimming shortened V by 0 bases and J by 4 bases, and 7 bases separated the two germline ends. This CDR3 reads CAWSVQQGNTIYF. The covered CDR3 bases are TGTGCCTGGAGTGTTCAACAAGGAAACACC.

The table lists this clone with many counts. The CDR3 end is not reached by the read, which stops 3 residues before it; the germline J gene fills it in. This rearrangement joins TRBV5-5 to TRBJ2-5, with D maybe TRBD2 (6 bases). Germline CDR1 SGHKS, CDR2 YYEKEE (reference sequence). V lost 4 bases and J lost 2, with 15 bases in between. The CDR3 consists of 15 residues. The CDR3 reads CASSREPGVQETQYF. CDR3 DNA, as far as it was read: TGTGCCAGCAGCCGGGAACCGGGGGTACAAGAGACC.

In its sample, this clone was seen many times. The read falls 3 residues short of the CDR3 end, and the missing part is taken from the germline J gene. The V call is TRBV12-3 or TRBV12-4, the J call TRBJ1-2; 12 bases map to TRBD1. Trimming at V came to 6 bases and at J to 4 bases, leaving 9 bases not matched to a gene. The CDR3 is 16 amino acids. The CDR3 DNA, read in part, is TGTGCCAGCAGCCCCTGGGGACAGGGGGCGAGCTATGGC. Residues: CASSPWGQGASYG. The CDR3 as a whole reads CASSPWGQGASYGYTF.

In this sample, this clone turned up many times. The read comes to an end 3 residues before the CDR3 does, leaving the germline J gene to fill in the end. The gene calls are TRBV14 and TRBJ1-4; D possibly corresponds to TRBD1 (5 bases). This CDR3 contains 16 residues. Germline values: CDR1 SGHDN, CDR2 FVKESK. V shed 2 bases and J shed 0 bases, with 10 bases lying between them. The sequenced part of the CDR3 DNA is TGTGCCAGCAGCCAACAGGGTGGATCAACTAATGAAAAA. Encoded protein: CASSQQGGSTNEK. The whole CDR3 protein is CASSQQGGSTNEKLFF.

This clone was observed many times. The read falls 3 residues short of the CDR3 end, and the missing part is taken from the germline J gene. The rearrangement joins TRBV10-3 to TRBJ2-4; 7 bases are shared with TRBD1. The CDR3 covers 18 residues. The germline gives CDR1 ENHRY, CDR2 SYGVKD. J gave up 0 bases and V 6 bases, and 14 bases lay outside the gene matches. CDR3 sequence reads: CAIRGDSRIKLAKNIQYF. The CDR3 DNA, read in part, is TGTGCCATCAGGGGGGACAGCCGAATAAAACTAGCCAAAAACATT.

This clone turned up a few times. The read terminates 3 residues ahead of where the CDR3 ends, so the germline J gene completes it. V gene TRBV4-2 combines with J gene TRBJ2-7; 10 bases are shared with TRBD1. The V gene end was trimmed by 3 bases and the J gene end by 4 bases; junction bases not matched to a gene: 6. The CDR3 is 15 residues long. CDR1 LGHNA and CDR2 YNFKEQ come from the germline V gene. The CDR3 loop is CASSQIDRGQYEQYF. The covered CDR3 bases are TGTGCCAGCAGCCAGATAGACAGGGGGCAATACGAG.

This clone was seen repeatedly, ten times or more. CDR3 DNA, as far as it was read: TGTGCCAGCTCACCACCGGCCAGGGGGTACACTGAA. This encodes CASSPPARGYTE. The entire CDR3 sequence reads CASSPPARGYTEAFF. This chain links TRBV18 with TRBJ1-1, with 7 bases lining up with TRBD1. The read ends 3 residues before the CDR3 terminus; that terminus is restored from the germline J gene. The trim removed 0 bases at V and 3 bases at J, leaving 4 bases unmatched. The CDR3 is 15 residues long. Germline CDR1 is KGHSH and CDR2 is LQKENI.

This clone was picked up many times. The CDR3 end lies 3 residues beyond the end of the read and is filled in from the germline J gene. The J gene is TRBJ2-3, the V gene TRBV20-1; 11 nucleotides agree with TRBD2. CDR3 length equals 14 residues. Trimming cost V 5 bases and J 2 bases; bases outside gene matches: 3. Germline V gene lookup returns CDR1 DFQATT and CDR2 SNEGSKA (reference sequence). CDR3 loop: CSAPTSGNTDTQYF. CDR3 DNA (partial): TGCAGTGCTCCGACTAGCGGGAACACAGATACG.

A word on this clone: The DNA ends 3 residues before the CDR3 does, and the rest of the CDR3 is filled in from the germline J gene. The rearrangement uses TRBV5-1 and TRBJ2-7, with 8 bases matching TRBD2. Germline trimming cut 2 bases from V and 2 bases from J; bases unmatched to any gene: 18. The germline V gene encodes CDR1 SGHRS and CDR2 YFSETQ. The CDR3 spans 19 residues. The chain's CDR3 is CASSFGVAGRPSPAYEQYF. Incomplete CDR3 DNA: TGCGCCAGCAGCTTTGGGGTAGCGGGAAGGCCCTCTCCGGCCTACGAG.

This clone was detected a few times. The read ends 3 residues early relative to the CDR3; the germline J gene fills the gap. This rearrangement joins TRBV20-1 to TRBJ2-7, with 9 bases that match TRBD2. The CDR3 sequence is 17 residues long. Looked up from germline, CDR1 is DFQATT and CDR2 is SNEGSKA (reference sequence). Germline trimming cut 6 bases from V and 0 bases from J; bases unmatched to any gene: 15. Incomplete CDR3 DNA: TGCAGTGCCCCCCGGGGGCTAGCGGGATTCTACTCCTACGAG. Translated: CSAPRGLAGFYSYE. The CDR3 in its entirety is CSAPRGLAGFYSYEQYF.

This clone came up many times. The read ends 3 residues shy of where the CDR3 ends; the end is completed using the germline J gene. The chain couples TRBV20-1 to TRBJ1-2; possible D gene TRBD1, 5 bases. The CDR3 totals 13 residues. Germline V CDR1 and CDR2: DFQATT, SNEGSKA (reference sequence). The germline V and J ends were trimmed by 3 bases and 4 bases, with 12 bases remaining between them. CDR3: CSASFLTGYGYTF. The DNA read from the CDR3 is TGCAGTGCTAGCTTCCTTACAGGCTATGGC.

This clone was picked up many times. The sequenced CDR3 bases are TGTGCCAGCAGAGAGCAACAGGGGGGTTTTGAAAAA. Its protein is CASREQQGGFEK. The entire CDR3 sequence reads CASREQQGGFEKLFF. V gene TRBV28 combines with J gene TRBJ1-4, with 8 bases aligning to TRBD1. The read halts 3 residues ahead of the CDR3 end, with the missing end drawn from the germline J gene. The CDR3 sequence is 15 residues long. Trimming cost V 6 bases and J 7 bases; bases outside gene matches: 10. The germline V gene encodes CDR1 MDHEN and CDR2 SYDVKM.

In this sample, this clone turned up many times. The read ends 3 residues shy of where the CDR3 ends; the end is completed using the germline J gene. The rearrangement joins TRBV12-3 or TRBV12-4 to TRBJ2-3; a possible D gene is TRBD2 (7 bases). The CDR3 is made up of 14 amino acids. Trimming pared 3 bases from V and 4 bases from J, leaving 11 bases between. This CDR3 is CASSLGGLSDTQYF. The DNA read from the CDR3 is TGTGCCAGCAGTTTGGGGGGGCTGTCAGATACG.

This clone has at least ten counts. The CDR3 goes on 3 residues after the read ends, and that part is filled in from the germline J gene. This rearrangement joins TRBV5-1 to TRBJ1-1; TRBD1 matches 7 bases. Germline assignment: CDR1 SGHRS and CDR2 YFSETQ. V trimming: 5 bases; J trimming: 4 bases; junction bases outside the gene matches: 2. The CDR3 is 12 amino acids. The CDR3 sequence is CASSYRGTEAFF. CDR3 DNA (partial): TGCGCCAGCAGTTACAGGGGCACTGAA.

In this sample, this clone turned up many times. The CDR3 spells CASSLGQGLDEQYF. The covered CDR3 bases are TGTGCCAGCAGCTTGGGGCAGGGGCTGGACGAG. The V call is TRBV5-4, the J call TRBJ2-7; D is possibly TRBD1 (6 bases). The CDR3 goes on 3 residues after the read ends, and that part is filled in from the germline J gene. V shed 0 bases and J shed 5 bases, with 12 bases lying between them. There are 14 residues in the CDR3. Germline values: CDR1 SGHNT, CDR2 YYREEE (reference sequence).

This clone occurred many times. The sequence runs out 3 residues before the end of the CDR3; the remainder is reconstructed from the germline J gene. The rearrangement links TRBV20-1 to TRBJ2-3, with TRBD1 as a possible D gene (6 bases). V lost 6 bases to trimming and J lost 4 bases, with 8 bases between them. The germline CDR1 and CDR2 sequences are DFQATT and SNEGSKA (reference sequence). The CDR3 runs 11 residues. The CDR3 DNA, read in part, is TGCAGTGCACGGACAGCAGATACG. It translates to CSARTADT. The entire CDR3 protein is CSARTADTQYF.

At least ten counts were recorded for this clone. Read coverage stops 3 residues before the CDR3 terminus; the germline J gene supplies the remainder. The chain employs TRBV7-6 and TRBJ2-2, with D maybe TRBD1 (6 bases). The V gene lost 4 bases and the J gene lost 2 bases, with 11 bases spanning the gap. Per germline, CDR1 SGHVS and CDR2 FNYEAQ. The CDR3 is 15 amino acids. CDR3 sequence reads: CASSSPDSNTGELFF. The sequenced CDR3 bases are TGTGCCAGCAGCTCCCCGGACAGCAACACCGGGGAG.

This clone was found many times. The sequence runs out 3 residues before the end of the CDR3; the remainder is reconstructed from the germline J gene. The chain uses TRBV10-3 and TRBJ2-1, with 8 bases identical to TRBD2. The length of the CDR3 is 17 residues. V lost 4 bases, J lost 9 bases, and 17 bases stayed unmatched. Germline V CDR1 and CDR2: ENHRY, SYGVKD. The sequenced CDR3 bases are TGTGCCATCAGTGTTTCTCCCGGGACTAGTAGGAGTCTTGAG. Amino acid sequence: CAISVSPGTSRSLE. Given in full, the CDR3 is CAISVSPGTSRSLEQFF.

This clone was detected a few times. The covered CDR3 bases are TGTGCCAGCAGCCGCCGGGATCTAGCGGGAGCGGGCGAG. Translated, it gives CASSRRDLAGAGE. The CDR3 as a whole reads CASSRRDLAGAGEQYF. The chain combines TRBV7-6 with TRBJ2-7; 10 bases line up with TRBD2. The read gets to within 3 residues of the CDR3 end, and the germline J gene fills in the rest. Looked up from germline, CDR1 is SGHVS and CDR2 is FNYEAQ. Trimming took 5 bases from V and 6 from J; bases not matched to a gene: 13. The CDR3 covers 16 residues.

This clone was seen at least ten times. The CDR3 end is not reached by the read, which stops 3 residues before it; the germline J gene fills it in. The J gene is TRBJ2-7, the V gene TRBV4-2; 9 nucleotides align to TRBD1. Losses at the gene ends were 3 bases for V and 6 bases for J; bases not matched to a gene: 12. The CDR3 is 16 amino acids. Looked up from germline, CDR1 is LGHNA and CDR2 is YNFKEQ. Incomplete CDR3 DNA: TGTGCCAGCAGCCACGCCCGAGGACAGGGGATCGGCGAG. It is translated as CASSHARGQGIGE. The entire CDR3 protein reads CASSHARGQGIGEQYF.

Only a few counts were recorded for this clone. The CDR3 end is not reached by the read, which stops 3 residues before it; the germline J gene fills it in. Other DNA sequences within the sample encode an identical CDR3. The chain carries TRBV18 and TRBJ2-1; 9 bases fit TRBD2. Per germline, CDR1 KGHSH and CDR2 LQKENI. Trimming cost V 6 bases and J 4 bases; bases outside gene matches: 10. The CDR3 loop spans 16 amino acids. CDR3 residues: CASSPLRGGGYNEQFF. CDR3 bases read: TGTGCCAGCTCCCCCCTCCGCGGGGGGGGGTACAATGAG.

The sample holds many counts of this clone. The read stops 3 residues short of the end of the CDR3; the missing end is completed from the germline J gene. J is TRBJ2-7 and V is TRBV20-1; TRBD1 agrees at 8 bases. The trim removed 5 bases at V and 3 bases at J, leaving 9 bases unmatched. CDR1 is DFQATT and CDR2 is SNEGSKA in the germline V gene (reference sequence). The CDR3 is 14 residues long. CDR3 bases read: TGCAGTGCTTCTCCCGGTACAGGGGGCTACGAG. It encodes CSASPGTGGYE. The CDR3 reads in full as CSASPGTGGYEQYF.

This clone was counted many times. The missing CDR3 end, 3 residues past where the read stops, is filled in from the germline J gene. The chain couples TRBV6-2 or TRBV6-3 to TRBJ2-1; unclear D gene. Trimming removed 2 bases at V and 7 bases at J, with 6 bases between. The CDR3 loop spans 12 amino acids. The V gene's germline CDR1 is MNHEY and CDR2 SVGEGT. CDR3 residues: CASSYRVNEQFF. Partial CDR3 DNA: TGTGCCAGCAGTTACAGGGTTAATGAG.

This clone occurred a few times. The read stops 3 residues short of the end of the CDR3; the missing end is completed from the germline J gene. This chain joins TRBV5-1 and TRBJ2-7, with D maybe TRBD1 (6 bases). The V and J ends lost 6 bases and 0 bases respectively, with 19 bases between them. This CDR3 comprises 16 residues. Germline loops: CDR1 SGHRS, CDR2 YFSETQ. Incomplete CDR3 DNA: TGCGCCAGCATGCATGATACAGGGCTAAGCTCCTACGAG. Amino acid sequence: CASMHDTGLSSYE. The CDR3 reads in full as CASMHDTGLSSYEQYF. Variable domain in full (rest from reference TRBV5-1 and TRBJ2-7): KAGVTQTPRYLIKTRGQQVTLSCSPISGHRSVSWYQQTPGQGLQFLFEYFSETQRNKGNFPGRFSGRQFSNSRSEMNVSTLELGDSALYLCASMHDTGLSSYEQYFGPGTRLTVT.

This clone was observed at least ten times. The read falls 3 residues short of the CDR3 end, and the missing part is taken from the germline J gene. The genes are TRBV20-1 and TRBJ1-1; unclear D gene. Germline V gene lookup returns CDR1 DFQATT and CDR2 SNEGSKA (reference sequence). The V and J ends lost 3 bases and 1 base respectively, with 9 bases between them. This CDR3 region has 13 residues. The CDR3 bases that were read are TGCAGTGCTAGTTTGGCCAAGAACACTGAA. Translating it yields CSASLAKNTE. The full CDR3 protein reads CSASLAKNTEAFF.